This is a list of T cell receptor beta chains from one sample in a study of blood T cells in healthy people across ages. TCRdb fed the 5' RACE reads into MiXCR, producing one record per CDR3 protein. In the table there are hundreds of thousands of distinct CDR3 sequences, approximately 30% of which are singletons. The sequencing sample was made of blood. These receptors originate from an elderly woman in good health. Both conserved end residues are part of each CDR3. D genes are given only for firm matches.

j_call	v_call	d_call	cdr3_aa
TRBJ1-2	TRBV6-5	-	CASAGGYTF
TRBJ2-3	TRBV7-3	-	CASSLFRKGTDTQYF
TRBJ2-5	TRBV7-2	TRBD2	CASSPPAGGETQYF
TRBJ2-7	TRBV7-2	TRBD1	CASSLAMGRTGGDYEQYF
TRBJ2-3	TRBV7-2	-	CASSLDGGGPDTQYF
TRBJ2-2	TRBV27	TRBD2	CASSLGLAGGIANTGELFF
TRBJ2-1	TRBV30	-	CACEGYSLNEQFF
TRBJ1-1	TRBV19	-	CASSGGPTVEAFF
TRBJ2-3	TRBV18	-	CASSPLRESTDTQYF
TRBJ1-1	TRBV21-1	-	CASSKSIRGAEAFF
TRBJ1-2	TRBV2	TRBD1	CASRDRVGGYGYTF
TRBJ1-6	TRBV3-1	-	CASSQDQSPLHF
TRBJ2-2	TRBV7-8	-	CASSIRTSARTGELFF
TRBJ2-6	TRBV5-6	-	CASSYDISGANVLTF
TRBJ2-7	TRBV7-6	TRBD1	CASSPIGRDSQAPYEQYF
-	TRBV5-1	TRBD2	CASSSSAGDYEQYF
TRBJ2-5	TRBV20-1	-	CSARWAETQYF
TRBJ1-2	TRBV2	TRBD1	CASIPTGESYGYTF
TRBJ2-1	TRBV7-2	-	CASSPAKGREQFF
TRBJ1-1	TRBV5-1	-	CASSLRATRVGAFF
TRBJ2-1	TRBV2	TRBD2	CASRLASSYNEQFF
TRBJ1-6	TRBV3-1	-	CASGMGGANSPLHF
TRBJ2-3	TRBV20-1	TRBD2	CSARLAGGATDTQYF
TRBJ1-4	TRBV4-2	-	CASSSWLMGTNEKLFF
TRBJ1-5	TRBV6-2/TRBV6-3	TRBD1	CASRYRQGSSGQPQHF
TRBJ1-3	TRBV30	-	CAWSVGVGSGNTIYF
TRBJ2-1	TRBV25-1	TRBD1	CASSDPDRGRETQFF
TRBJ2-1	TRBV5-1	-	CASSLVGGEFAEQFF
TRBJ2-7	TRBV20-1	TRBD1	CSARDPMGTGVHEQYF
TRBJ2-7	TRBV2	-	CASSEMLTILGYEQYF
TRBJ2-7	TRBV9	TRBD2	CASSVGGTSSYEQYF
TRBJ2-7	TRBV6-2/TRBV6-3	TRBD2	CAIESLGLAGVYEQYF
-	TRBV7-2	TRBD1	CASSPGQVSYNEQYF
TRBJ1-3	TRBV15	-	CATSRDLPQAGSGNTIYF
TRBJ2-2	TRBV27	-	CASSLFGGELFF
TRBJ1-5	TRBV7-8	-	CASSSERVPGVKNQPQHF
-	TRBV29-1	-	CSILWGEYEQYF
TRBJ1-6	TRBV30	-	CAWSSYNSPLHF
TRBJ1-5	TRBV6-5	-	CASSLTQRMGGNQPQHF
TRBJ2-3	TRBV12-3/TRBV12-4	TRBD2	CANSGTSGGLLSTDTQYF
TRBJ1-1	TRBV19	-	CASSITRVMNTEAFF
TRBJ2-5	TRBV7-2	TRBD2	CASSRSGLASLGETQYF
TRBJ1-5	TRBV7-2	-	CASSLFGSSGSNQPQHF
TRBJ1-2	TRBV6-1	-	CASSPVLYGYTF
TRBJ2-5	TRBV29-1	TRBD2	CSVGASAGGQETQYF
TRBJ1-6	TRBV20-1	-	CSAVTGIGSPLHF
TRBJ1-2	TRBV11-2	TRBD1	CASSLAAPGQGAGGYTF
TRBJ2-7	TRBV5-1	TRBD1	CAGSPPDRGREQYF
-	TRBV7-6	TRBD1	CASSLETGSQETQYF
TRBJ2-5	TRBV9	TRBD2	CASSAPGGAGTQYF
TRBJ1-1	TRBV20-1	TRBD1	CSGPEGGAGEAFF
TRBJ1-6	TRBV2	-	CASRGSYNSPLHF
TRBJ2-1	TRBV11-2	-	CASSLEGGNALNEQFF
-	TRBV7-2	-	CASSRPTETQYF
TRBJ1-6	TRBV5-6	-	CASSLVQGSSPLHF
TRBJ1-5	TRBV20-1	-	CSALRSFGYSNQPQHF
TRBJ2-2	TRBV10-3	TRBD2	CAISQRGPPTGELFF
TRBJ2-7	TRBV6-2/TRBV6-3	-	CASSPRENSYEQYF
TRBJ1-2	TRBV15	-	CATSFLGTNYGYTF